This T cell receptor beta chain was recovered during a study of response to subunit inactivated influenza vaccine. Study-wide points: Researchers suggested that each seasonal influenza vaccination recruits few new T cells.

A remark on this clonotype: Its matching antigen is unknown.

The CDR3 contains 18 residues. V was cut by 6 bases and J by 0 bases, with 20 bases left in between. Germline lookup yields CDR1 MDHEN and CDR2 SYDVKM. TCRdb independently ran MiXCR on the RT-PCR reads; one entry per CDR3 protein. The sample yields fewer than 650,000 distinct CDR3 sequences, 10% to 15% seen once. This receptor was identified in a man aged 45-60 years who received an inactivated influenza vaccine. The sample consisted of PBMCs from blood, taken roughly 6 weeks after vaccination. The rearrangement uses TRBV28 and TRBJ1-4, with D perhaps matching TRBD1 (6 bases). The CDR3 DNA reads TGTGCCAGCAGAAGAAGTCCAGGGGCCATAGCAACTAATGAAAAACTGTTTTTT. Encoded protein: CASRRSPGAIATNEKLFF.